This paragraph covers one TCR beta chain sequence. Germline V gene data show CDR1 as SEHNR and CDR2 as FQNEAQ (reference sequence). The CDR3 loop spans 13 amino acids. V was shortened by 6 bases and J by 5 bases, with 13 bases between the two germline ends. The method was immunoSEQ multiplex PCR; TCRdb's version includes in-frame clones alone and lacks a portion of them. The sample has tens of thousands of clones, under 90% seen once; the top ten hold 0.55% to 0.75%. This specimen comes from a study of T cell changes during pregnancy in multiple sclerosis. The sample here was CD4+ T cells from peripheral blood mononuclear cells, taken before pregnancy. The receptor was derived from a female donor with multiple sclerosis, enrolled in a pregnancy study. The V gene is TRBV7-9, the J gene TRBJ1-1; D is uncertain. Here the CDR3 reads CASSVTSGTEAFF. CDR3 nucleotide sequence: TGTGCCAGCAGTGTAACGTCCGGGACTGAAGCTTTCTTT. Together with reference TRBV7-9 and TRBJ1-1, the CDR3 gives the full variable domain: DTGVSQNPRHKITKRGQNVTFRCDPISEHNRLYWYRQTLGQGPEFLTYFQNEAQLEKSRLLSDRFSAERPKGSFSTLEIQRTEQGDSAMYLCASSVTSGTEAFFGQGTRLTVV.